Below are 5 T cell receptor beta chains sequenced from a single sample in a study of blood T cell repertoires in COVID-19. Assay: immunoSEQ multiplex PCR; the TCRdb copy retains only in-frame clones and omits some. The table has about 84,000 clones, around 96% seen once. Sequencing was done on a sample of peripheral blood. Every receptor here comes from a human donor with active COVID-19. The donor label of this sample is uncertain.

The chain couples TRBV9 to TRBJ2-1; 12 bases map to TRBD1. The V segment lost 3 bases and the J segment 6 bases; nucleotides outside the gene matches: 4. The CDR3 totals 15 residues. Per the germline V gene, CDR1 is SGDLS and CDR2 is YYNGEE. As DNA, the CDR3 is TGTGCCAGCAGCGAGGGACAGGGGGCGGTCAATGAGCAGTTCTTC. Residues: CASSEGQGAVNEQFF.

The rearrangement links TRBV6-2 or TRBV6-3 to TRBJ2-7; D perhaps matches TRBD1 (5 bases). V dropped 3 bases and J dropped 2 bases, with 8 bases sitting between them. CDR3 length equals 13 residues. Germline CDR1 and CDR2: MNHEY and SVGEGT. The CDR3 bases are TGTGCCAGCAGTTATGGGGCGACCTACGAGCAGTACTTC. Translating it yields CASSYGATYEQYF.

V and J are TRBV6-5 and TRBJ1-6, with a tentative D call TRBD1 (6 bases). The germline gives CDR1 MNHEY, CDR2 SVGAGI. The CDR3 spans 13 residues. V dropped 10 bases and J dropped 1 base, with 8 bases sitting between them. CDR3: CATQGSYNSPLHF. DNA of the CDR3: TGTGCCACCCAGGGGTCCTATAATTCACCCCTCCACTTT.

The chain joins TRBV5-1 to TRBJ2-2; TRBD1 matches 10 bases. The V segment lost 6 bases and the J segment 4 bases; nucleotides outside the gene matches: 3. Per germline, CDR1 SGHRS and CDR2 YFSETQ. CDR3 size: 14 residues. This CDR3 reads CASTRDRGTGELFF. Written as DNA, the CDR3 is TGCGCCAGCACCCGGGACAGGGGCACCGGGGAGCTGTTTTTT.

V and J are TRBV24-1 and TRBJ2-1; 7 nucleotides match TRBD2. Germline CDR1 reads KGHDR; CDR2 reads SFDVKD. The CDR3 sequence is 18 residues long. V shed 3 bases, J shed 4 bases, and the junction held 14 bases outside the gene matches. CDR3 coding DNA: TGTGCCACCAGTGATGGTCAAGCGGGGCCTGCTCAATACAATGAGCAGTTCTTC. This encodes CATSDGQAGPAQYNEQFF.